These 15 T cell receptor beta chains originate from one sample sequenced in a study of graft-versus-host responses after intestinal transplantation. The researchers put some 200,000 CFSE-labeled responder cells into plates with some 200,000 irradiated, violet-dye-labeled stimulator cells. TCRdb's copy holds only in-frame clones and misses some; the assay was immunoSEQ multiplex PCR. The repertoire holds over 3,000 clones, with approximately 40% as singletons. The sequencing here drew on alloreactive CD8+ T cells from a mixed lymphocyte reaction culture, taken before transplantation. This sample's subset: CFSE-low proliferating T cells sorted from roughly six-day pre-transplant mixed lymphocyte reaction (GvH or HvG direction). Receptors originate from a human patient who was an organ donor for intestinal transplantation.

A few counts support this clone. This may stem from a read error, because a much larger clone lies one nucleotide away. This chain uses TRBV4-2 with TRBJ1-2; TRBD1 might be the D (5 bases). The CDR3 spans 15 residues. Germline V gene lookup returns CDR1 LGHNA and CDR2 YNFKEQ. V lost 2 bases, J lost 0 bases, and 10 bases lay in between. DNA for the CDR3: TGTGCCAGCAGCCAACAGGGCCGTTCTAACTATGGCTACACCTTC. Residues: CASSQQGRSNYGYTF.

The chain links TRBV5-6 to TRBJ2-7; 7 positions agree with TRBD1. Germline values: CDR1 SGHDT, CDR2 YYEEEE. V lost 0 bases to trimming and J lost 0 bases; unmatched junction nucleotides: 6. The CDR3 is 16 residues long. CDR3: CASSLEGGLSSYEQYF. CDR3 nucleotides: TGTGCCAGCAGCTTGGAAGGGGGCTTAAGCTCCTACGAGCAGTACTTC. Full variable domain (rest looked up from reference TRBV5-6 and TRBJ2-7): DAGVTQSPTHLIKTRGQQVTLRCSPKSGHDTVSWYQQALGQGPQFIFQYYEEEERQRGNFPDRFSGHQFPNYSSELNVNALLLGDSALYLCASSLEGGLSSYEQYFGPGTRLTVT.

In this sample, this clone is medium-sized. The chain has TRBV28 and TRBJ1-5, with D possibly being TRBD1 (6 bases). Trimming pared 5 bases from V and 3 bases from J, leaving 11 bases between. This CDR3 comprises 14 residues. CDR1 MDHEN and CDR2 SYDVKM come from the germline V gene. DNA for the CDR3: TGTGCCAGCAGTCTCCGACAGGCCAATCAGCCCCAGCATTTT. This sequence encodes CASSLRQANQPQHF.

This clone showed up just a few times. The CDR3 DNA sequence: TGTGCCAGCTCACCACCGGCCTCACCCTACGAGCAGTACTTC. It translates to CASSPPASPYEQYF. The chain is built from TRBV18 and TRBJ2-7; D remains ambiguous. The CDR3 sequence is 14 residues long. Trimming removed 0 bases from V and 2 bases from J, with 8 bases in between. The germline V gene encodes CDR1 KGHSH and CDR2 LQKENI. The entire variable domain, with the rest obtained from reference TRBV18 and TRBJ2-7, is as follows: NAGVMQNPRHLVRRRGQEARLRCSPMKGHSHVYWYRQLPEEGLKFMVYLQKENIIDESGMPKERFSAEFPKEGPSILRIQQVVRGDSAAYFCASSPPASPYEQYFGPGTRLTVT.

This chain joins TRBV10-3 and TRBJ2-3, with 11 positions matching TRBD1. The V gene end was trimmed by 4 bases and the J gene end by 6 bases; junction bases not matched to a gene: 3. This CDR3 is built from 14 residues. Germline V gene lookup returns CDR1 ENHRY and CDR2 SYGVKD. CDR3 region: CAISGTGGPDTQYF. CDR3 DNA sequence: TGTGCCATCAGTGGGACAGGGGGCCCGGATACGCAGTATTTT.

The genes are TRBV11-2 and TRBJ2-3; TRBD2 matches 11 bases. Trimming removed 4 bases from V and 2 bases from J; junction bases left unmatched: 5. The germline V gene has CDR1 SGHAT and CDR2 FQNNGV. The CDR3 has 16 amino acids. The CDR3 reads CASSSGTSGLTDTQYF. The CDR3 nucleotides read TGTGCCAGCAGCTCGGGGACTAGCGGACTCACAGATACGCAGTATTTT.

The rearrangement uses TRBV7-6 and TRBJ2-1; the match to TRBD1 covers 8 bases. The CDR3 is made up of 14 amino acids. V shed 4 bases and J 6 bases; nucleotides not matched to a gene: 5. Germline CDR1 is SGHVS and CDR2 is FNYEAQ. CDR3 region: CASSSSTGGNEQFF. CDR3 DNA sequence: TGTGCCAGCAGCTCTAGCACAGGGGGCAATGAGCAGTTCTTC.

The chain has TRBV5-1 and TRBJ1-2; D perhaps matches TRBD1 (6 bases). The CDR3 loop spans 13 amino acids. With 6 bases removed from V and 8 bases from J, the gap between germline ends came to 17 bases. Germline V gene sequence: CDR1 SGHRS, CDR2 YFSETQ. CDR3 in amino acids: CASKAQGLGGYTF. The CDR3 DNA reads as TGCGCCAGCAAAGCCCAGGGGCTCGGGGGCTACACCTTC.

This clone is categorized as medium-sized. The chain links TRBV14 to TRBJ1-2; maybe TRBD1 (5 bases). This CDR3 contains 15 residues. Trimming left V 5 bases short and J 0 bases short, with 13 bases between. Germline V CDR1 and CDR2: SGHDN, FVKESK. The CDR3 DNA follows: TGTGCCAGCAGCATGTTTCAGGGTTCTAACTATGGCTACACCTTC. The encoded protein is CASSMFQGSNYGYTF.

By sample fraction, this clone is medium-sized. DNA of the CDR3: TGCAGCGTTGCCTCCATTAACACCTACGAGCAGTACTTC. This sequence encodes CSVASINTYEQYF. The V gene is TRBV29-1, the J gene TRBJ2-7; D unresolved. Germline lookup yields CDR1 SQVTM and CDR2 ANQGSEA. This CDR3 is built from 13 residues. The germline V and J ends were trimmed by 4 bases and 2 bases, with 12 bases remaining between them.

The chain joins TRBV6-6 to TRBJ2-7, with no clear D. V dropped 1 base and J dropped 0 bases, with 10 bases sitting between them. Germline V gives CDR1 MNHNY, CDR2 SVGAGI (reference sequence). The CDR3 sequence is 15 residues long. In DNA, the CDR3 is TGTGCCAGCAGTTACTTTGAAACCAGCTCCTACGAGCAGTACTTC. It codes for CASSYFETSSYEQYF.

This rearrangement joins TRBV11-3 to TRBJ2-3; a possible D gene is TRBD1 (5 bases). In germline, CDR1 is SGHNT, CDR2 YENEEA. The CDR3 contains 16 residues. V was trimmed by 5 bases and J by 0 bases, leaving 15 bases between them. The chain's CDR3 is CASSPRRQTSTDTQYF. CDR3 DNA sequence: TGTGCCAGCAGCCCGCGAAGACAGACTAGCACAGATACGCAGTATTTT.

The chain joins TRBV6-6 to TRBJ2-5, with 9 nucleotides matching TRBD1. This CDR3 contains 15 residues. V lost 6 bases to trimming and J lost 2 bases; unmatched junction nucleotides: 7. Germline V gives CDR1 MNHNY, CDR2 SVGAGI (reference sequence). CDR3 sequence: CASSPRDRAQETQYF. The CDR3 DNA reads TGTGCCAGCAGCCCCCGGGACAGGGCTCAAGAGACCCAGTACTTC.

The genes are TRBV7-9 and TRBJ2-7; possible D gene TRBD2, 6 bases. The V end was cut by 7 bases, the J end by 4 bases, with 14 bases between. Germline V gene lookup returns CDR1 SEHNR and CDR2 FQNEAQ (reference sequence). The CDR3 length is 13 residues. CDR3 loop: CASTTTEGYEQYF. CDR3 coding DNA: TGTGCCAGCACCACGACGGAGGGTTACGAGCAGTACTTC.

The chain links TRBV5-6 to TRBJ2-7; D uncertain. The germline gives CDR1 SGHDT, CDR2 YYEEEE. The V and J ends lost 1 base and 0 bases respectively, with 5 bases between them. This CDR3 contains 13 residues. The CDR3 DNA reads TGTGCCAGCAGCTTGTCTCTCTCCTACGAGCAGTACTTC. Encoded protein: CASSLSLSYEQYF.